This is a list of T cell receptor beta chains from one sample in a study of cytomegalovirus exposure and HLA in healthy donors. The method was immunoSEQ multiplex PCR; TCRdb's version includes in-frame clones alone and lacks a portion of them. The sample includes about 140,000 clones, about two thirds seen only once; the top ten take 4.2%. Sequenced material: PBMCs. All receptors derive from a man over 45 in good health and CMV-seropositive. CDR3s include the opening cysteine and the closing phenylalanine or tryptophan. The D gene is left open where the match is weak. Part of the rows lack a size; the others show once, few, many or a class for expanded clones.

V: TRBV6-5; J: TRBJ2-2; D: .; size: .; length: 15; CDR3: CASSFDRYLTGELFF; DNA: TGTGCCAGCAGTTTCGACAGATACCTCACCGGGGAGCTGTTTTTT
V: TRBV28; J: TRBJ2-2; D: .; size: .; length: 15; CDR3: CASSSVGANTGELFF; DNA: TGTGCCAGCAGTTCGGTGGGAGCGAACACCGGGGAGCTGTTTTTT
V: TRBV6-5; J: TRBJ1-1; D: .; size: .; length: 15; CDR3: CASIPGGAMNTEAFF; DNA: TGTGCCAGCATACCGGGGGGGGCCATGAACACTGAAGCTTTCTTT
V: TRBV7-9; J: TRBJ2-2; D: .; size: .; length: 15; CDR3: CASSLLKRGTGELFF; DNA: TGTGCCAGCAGCTTATTGAAGAGAGGCACCGGGGAGCTGTTTTTT
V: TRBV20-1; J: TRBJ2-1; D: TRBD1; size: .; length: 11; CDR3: CSAATGDEQFF; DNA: TGCAGTGCTGCTACAGGGGATGAGCAGTTCTTC
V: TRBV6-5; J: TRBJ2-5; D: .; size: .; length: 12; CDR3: CASSDSQETQYF; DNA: TGTGCCAGCAGCGATAGCCAAGAGACCCAGTACTTC
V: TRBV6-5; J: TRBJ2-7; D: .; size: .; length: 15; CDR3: CASTGVPGGSGEQYF; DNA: TGTGCCAGCACCGGAGTGCCCGGGGGTTCGGGCGAGCAGTACTTC
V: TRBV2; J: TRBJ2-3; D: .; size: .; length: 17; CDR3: CASSLPLAGPSTDTQYF; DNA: TGTGCCAGCAGCTTACCCTTGGCGGGCCCTAGCACAGATACGCAGTATTTT
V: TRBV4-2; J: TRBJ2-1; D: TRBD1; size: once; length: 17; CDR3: CASSPRVGQGAGNEQFF; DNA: TGTGCCAGCAGCCCTCGGGTAGGACAGGGGGCGGGAAATGAGCAGTTCTTC
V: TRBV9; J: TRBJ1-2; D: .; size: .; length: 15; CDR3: CASSVDGRPGGGYTF; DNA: TGTGCCAGCAGCGTAGATGGTAGGCCAGGAGGTGGCTACACCTTC
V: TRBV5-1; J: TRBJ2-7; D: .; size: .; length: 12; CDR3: CASSGTTYEQYF; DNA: TGCGCCAGCTCCGGGACAACTTACGAGCAGTACTTC
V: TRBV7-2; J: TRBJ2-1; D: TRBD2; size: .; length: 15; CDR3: CASSSQAGVDNEQFF; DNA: TGTGCCAGCAGCTCTCAAGCGGGGGTCGACAATGAGCAGTTCTTC